Below are 21 T cell receptor beta chains sequenced from a single sample in a study of technical replicates of blood from several donors. The assay was immunoSEQ multiplex PCR, and TCRdb's table has in-frame clones only and misses some. The sample has tens of thousands of clones; 92% are singletons. Sample: T cells isolated from PBMCs. These receptors were collected from a human donor in good health.

The chain couples TRBV19 to TRBJ2-1, with 9 bases matching TRBD2. This CDR3 region has 15 residues. The ends lost 6 bases at V and 1 base at J; junction bases unmatched: 4. Germline values: CDR1 LNHDA, CDR2 SQIVND (reference sequence). The DNA for the CDR3 is TGTGCCAGTAGCAATAGCGGGAGTTCCTACAATGAGCAGTTCTTC. Translated: CASSNSGSSYNEQFF. Complete variable domain (other parts from reference TRBV19 and TRBJ2-1): DGGITQSPKYLFRKEGQNVTLSCEQNLNHDAMYWYRQDPGQGLRLIYYSQIVNDFQKGDIAEGYSVSREKKESFPLTVTSAQKNPTAFYLCASSNSGSSYNEQFFGPGTRLTVL.

The chain couples TRBV28 to TRBJ2-7, with 7 positions matching TRBD1. CDR3 length: 14 amino acids. The V and J ends lost 3 bases and 4 bases, in that order; junction bases with no gene match: 6. Germline V CDR1 and CDR2: MDHEN, SYDVKM. CDR3 bases: TGTGCCAGCAGTTTTGTAGGGGGCAAGTACGAGCAGTACTTC. As protein: CASSFVGGKYEQYF. Based on the CDR3 plus reference TRBV28 and TRBJ2-7, the full variable domain is DVKVTQSSRYLVKRTGEKVFLECVQDMDHENMFWYRQDPGLGLRLIYFSYDVKMKEKGDIPEGYSVSREKKERFSLILESASTNQTSMYLCASSFVGGKYEQYFGPGTRLTVT.

The chain's CDR3 is CASSDWHRTGLNGYTF. In DNA form, the CDR3 reads TGTGCCAGCAGTGACTGGCATCGAACAGGGTTAAATGGCTACACCTTC. V gene TRBV6-4 combines with J gene TRBJ1-2; maybe TRBD1 (6 bases). Between the trimmed V and J ends, which lost 1 base and 6 bases, there was a span of 18 bases. The CDR3 loop spans 16 amino acids. The germline V gene has CDR1 MRHNA and CDR2 SNTAGT.

This chain's CDR3 is CASSLLGNYNEQFF. The CDR3 DNA reads TGTGCCAGCAGCTTATTGGGCAACTACAATGAGCAGTTCTTC. This chain connects TRBV7-8 to TRBJ2-1; D not certain. The V end was cut by 2 bases, the J end by 3 bases, with 8 bases between. The CDR3 contains 14 residues. Germline CDR1 is SGHVS and CDR2 is FQNEAQ.

The gene calls are TRBV7-9 and TRBJ2-2, with TRBD1 matching over 9 bases. Germline trimming cut 6 bases from V and 7 bases from J; bases unmatched to any gene: 12. The CDR3 length is 16 residues. Germline V CDR1 and CDR2: SEHNR, FQNEAQ (reference sequence). This CDR3 is CASSAYPGTGLGELFF. DNA of the CDR3: TGTGCCAGCAGTGCGTACCCCGGGACAGGGCTCGGGGAGCTGTTTTTT.

CDR3 residues: CASSLVRTSHEQYF. CDR3 DNA: TGTGCCAGCAGCTTGGTTCGGACTAGCCACGAGCAGTACTTC. This rearrangement joins TRBV5-6 to TRBJ2-7; 8 nucleotides match TRBD2. The CDR3 runs to 14 residues. V lost 0 bases, J lost 5 bases, and 4 bases stayed unmatched. CDR1 and CDR2 (germline): SGHDT, YYEEEE.

The chain has TRBV29-1 and TRBJ1-5; no definite D call. The CDR3 has 13 amino acids. Germline CDR1 reads SQVTM; CDR2 reads ANQGSEA. Trimming left V 4 bases short and J 3 bases short, with 10 bases between. The CDR3 sequence: CSVVTDYNQPQHF. In nucleotides, the CDR3 is TGCAGCGTTGTAACAGACTACAATCAGCCCCAGCATTTT.

The chain joins TRBV19 to TRBJ2-3; 8 positions match TRBD1. The germline V gene has CDR1 LNHDA and CDR2 SQIVND (reference sequence). V lost 8 bases and J lost 5; bases outside the gene matches: 21. The CDR3 has 18 amino acids. CDR3 in amino acids: CASSGQEKTTRFGDTQYF. CDR3 DNA sequence: TGTGCCAGTTCGGGACAGGAGAAAACAACGAGGTTCGGAGATACGCAGTATTTT. Variable domain in full (rest from reference TRBV19 and TRBJ2-3): DGGITQSPKYLFRKEGQNVTLSCEQNLNHDAMYWYRQDPGQGLRLIYYSQIVNDFQKGDIAEGYSVSREKKESFPLTVTSAQKNPTAFYLCASSGQEKTTRFGDTQYFGPGTRLTVL.

J is TRBJ2-3 and V is TRBV5-1, with D tentatively TRBD2 (5 bases). Per the germline V gene, CDR1 is SGHRS and CDR2 is YFSETQ. V lost 1 base and J 4 bases, leaving 16 bases between the germline ends. The CDR3 is made up of 16 amino acids. DNA of the CDR3: TGCGCCAGCAGCTTGAGGGCTCTTTCTAGCCCAGATACGCAGTATTTT. This sequence encodes CASSLRALSSPDTQYF.

The V and J genes are TRBV19 and TRBJ1-4, with TRBD1 matching 10 bases. J lost 7 bases, V lost 8 bases, and 1 base had no gene match. CDR1 LNHDA and CDR2 SQIVND come from the germline V gene (reference sequence). This CDR3 contains 12 residues. DNA for the CDR3: TGTGCCAGTGGGACAGGGGTTGAAAAACTGTTTTTT. Its protein is CASGTGVEKLFF.

The DNA of the CDR3 is TGTGCCAGCAGCTCACAGGGTCCGAACACCGGGGAGCTGTTTTTT. Amino acids: CASSSQGPNTGELFF. The V call is TRBV7-9, the J call TRBJ2-2; TRBD1 is a possible D gene (6 bases). The V gene's germline CDR1 is SEHNR and CDR2 FQNEAQ (reference sequence). Trimming took off 4 bases at V and 0 bases at J, with 9 bases between the two ends. The CDR3 contains 15 residues.

The V and J genes are TRBV29-1 and TRBJ1-5; D uncertain. The germline V and J ends were trimmed by 1 base and 6 bases, with 7 bases remaining between them. Germline CDR1 is SQVTM and CDR2 is ANQGSEA. This CDR3 region has 12 residues. The CDR3 DNA reads as TGCAGCGTTGAAGGAGGTTGTCAGCCCCAGCATTTT. This gives the protein CSVEGGCQPQHF.

The chain uses TRBV5-4 and TRBJ2-3, with TRBD2 matching 9 bases. V shed 4 bases and J 2 bases; nucleotides not matched to a gene: 8. In germline, CDR1 is SGHNT, CDR2 YYREEE (reference sequence). The CDR3 runs 16 residues. The chain's CDR3 is CASSGPTSGPTDTQYF. The CDR3 DNA sequence: TGTGCCAGCAGCGGACCCACTAGCGGGCCCACAGATACGCAGTATTTT.

This clone was observed once. This chain joins TRBV6-5 and TRBJ1-2, with D tentatively TRBD1 (5 bases). This CDR3 spans 15 amino acids. The V end lost 3 bases, the J end lost 0 bases, and 11 bases lay between the germline ends. Germline CDR1 reads MNHEY; CDR2 reads SVGAGI. CDR3 DNA: TGTGCCAGCAGTTATCTGGGGCAGTCTAACTATGGCTACACCTTC. Amino acid sequence: CASSYLGQSNYGYTF.

The chain links TRBV6-1 to TRBJ2-2; weak D call: TRBD1 (5 bases). Germline V gene sequence: CDR1 MNHNS, CDR2 SASEGT. V was clipped by 4 bases and J by 3 bases, with 9 bases between them. The CDR3 length is 14 residues. The DNA for the CDR3 is TGTGCCAGCAGTGGGGGCTATTACACCGGGGAGCTGTTTTTT. Translating it yields CASSGGYYTGELFF.

The rearrangement uses TRBV7-6 and TRBJ2-3, with 7 bases identical to TRBD1. There are 14 residues in the CDR3. Germline loops: CDR1 SGHVS, CDR2 FNYEAQ. V shed 4 bases, J shed 6 bases, and the junction held 7 bases outside the gene matches. CDR3 amino acids: CASSSRQGADTQYF. For the CDR3, the DNA is TGTGCCAGCAGCTCCAGACAGGGTGCGGATACGCAGTATTTT.

V gene TRBV6-1 combines with J gene TRBJ1-1; D unclear. This CDR3 contains 13 residues. CDR1 MNHNS and CDR2 SASEGT come from the germline V gene. Trimming left V 4 bases short and J 6 bases short, with 12 bases between. Here the CDR3 DNA reads TGTGCCAGCAGTGGTAGACAACCTGCTGAAGCTTTCTTT. Residues: CASSGRQPAEAFF.

V and J are TRBV9 and TRBJ1-3; 7 nucleotides match TRBD1. The CDR3 totals 16 residues. CDR1 is SGDLS and CDR2 is YYNGEE in the germline V gene. V trimming: 0 bases; J trimming: 8 bases; junction bases outside the gene matches: 11. CDR3 sequence (DNA): TGTGCCAGCAGCGTAGCTACGGGGAGACAGGGAGACACCATATATTTT. Residues: CASSVATGRQGDTIYF. Full variable domain (missing parts from reference TRBV9 and TRBJ1-3): DSGVTQTPKHLITATGQRVTLRCSPRSGDLSVYWYQQSLDQGLQFLIQYYNGEERAKGNILERFSAQQFPDLHSELNLSSLELGDSALYFCASSVATGRQGDTIYFGEGSWLTVV.

The CDR3 nucleotides are TGTGCCAGCAGTTTACGACAGGGTGGCGATGGCTACACCTTC. As protein: CASSLRQGGDGYTF. The chain uses TRBV27 and TRBJ1-2; TRBD1 agrees at 7 bases. Germline V gene sequence: CDR1 MNHEY, CDR2 SMNVEV (reference sequence). The CDR3 is made up of 14 amino acids. With 2 bases clipped from V and 6 bases from J, the junction kept 6 bases outside the gene matches.

The chain carries TRBV6-1 and TRBJ2-1, with 10 positions matching TRBD2. CDR1 and CDR2 (germline): MNHNS, SASEGT. This CDR3 contains 14 residues. V gave up 10 bases and J gave up 3 bases; unmatched junction bases: 6. CDR3 in DNA: TGTGCCACCACCACTAGCGGGATCTACAATGAGCAGTTCTTC. Translation: CATTTSGIYNEQFF.

V and J are TRBV4-2 and TRBJ1-2; unclear D gene. Trimming stripped 4 bases from V and 6 bases from J, with 12 bases between. CDR1 is LGHNA, CDR2 YNFKEQ, per germline. CDR3 length: 13 amino acids. CDR3 DNA sequence: TGTGCCAGCAGCCCGGGATCAGGCAATGGCTACACCTTC. This encodes CASSPGSGNGYTF.